This is a list of T cell receptor beta chains from one sample in a study of T cells in localized non-small cell lung cancer. Using immunoSEQ multiplex PCR, the repertoire was profiled, and TCRdb retains in-frame clones only, with some absent. In the table there are about 35,000 clones, 75% to 95% of which are singletons. Sequenced material: peripheral blood mononuclear cells, taken before any cancer treatment. The receptors here all came from a female donor older than 55 with stage II lung adenocarcinoma. Both conserved end residues are part of each CDR3. A D gene is named only where the DNA matches it firmly. Clone size, where shown, is once, few, many, or a class for clones that have expanded.

V gene	J gene	D gene	clone size	CDR3 protein	CDR3 DNA
TRBV7-2	TRBJ2-1	-	-	CASSLTGTGQFIGVQFF	TGTGCCAGCAGCTTAACTGGTACTGGACAGTTCATAGGGGTGCAGTTCTTC
TRBV25-1	TRBJ1-2	TRBD1	-	CASSGAGTGDNGYYGYTF	TGTGCCAGCAGTGGGGCCGGGACAGGGGATAATGGTTACTATGGCTACACCTTC
TRBV6-5	TRBJ2-7	-	-	CASSLQTSPYEQYF	TGTGCCAGCAGCCTCCAAACAAGCCCCTACGAGCAGTACTTC
TRBV15	TRBJ1-2	-	-	CATSGSKGYGYTF	TGTGCCACCAGCGGGTCCAAGGGCTATGGCTACACCTTC
TRBV6-1	TRBJ2-7	-	-	CASTRAYEQYF	TGTGCCAGCACTAGAGCCTACGAGCAGTACTTC
TRBV5-1	TRBJ2-1	TRBD2	-	CASSFGTSGGFAYNEQFF	TGCGCCAGCAGCTTCGGGACTAGCGGGGGGTTCGCCTACAATGAGCAGTTCTTC
TRBV2	TRBJ2-3	TRBD1	-	CASSGQGGTDTQYF	TGTGCCAGCAGTGGACAGGGGGGTACAGATACGCAGTATTTT
TRBV5-1	TRBJ1-1	-	-	CASSLETVTEAFF	TGCGCCAGCAGCTTGGAGACGGTTACTGAAGCTTTCTTT
TRBV20-1	TRBJ1-1	-	-	CSALTNTEAFF	TGCAGTGCCTTAACGAACACTGAAGCTTTCTTT
TRBV7-3	TRBJ2-5	-	-	CASSPTGLQETQYF	TGTGCCAGCAGTCCGACAGGTCTCCAAGAGACCCAGTACTTC
TRBV5-1	TRBJ2-1	-	-	CASSFPSTGSYNEQFF	TGCGCCAGCAGCTTCCCTAGCACAGGCTCCTACAATGAGCAGTTCTTC
TRBV6-1	TRBJ2-6	-	-	CASSDRAGANVLTF	TGTGCCAGCAGTGACAGGGCTGGGGCCAACGTCCTGACTTTC
TRBV11-2	TRBJ1-2	TRBD1	-	CASSSRTGYNYGYTF	TGTGCCAGCAGCTCGCGGACAGGGTATAACTATGGCTACACCTTC
TRBV5-1	TRBJ2-1	TRBD1	-	CASSLGTGSYNEQFF	TGCGCCAGCAGCTTGGGGACAGGGTCCTACAATGAGCAGTTCTTC
TRBV25-1	TRBJ1-1	-	-	CASSDERSEAFF	TGTGCCAGCAGTGATGAGAGGTCCGAAGCTTTCTTT
TRBV19	TRBJ1-5	-	once	CASSITRGVGGRGNQPQHF	TGTGCCAGTAGTATCACACGAGGTGTCGGGGGAAGGGGTAATCAGCCCCAGCATTTT
TRBV4-3	TRBJ1-5	-	-	CASSQDSQVNQPQHF	TGCGCCAGCAGCCAAGATTCGCAAGTTAATCAGCCCCAGCATTTT
TRBV28	TRBJ1-2	-	-	CASRLGEYTF	TGTGCCAGCAGATTGGGGGAGTACACCTTC
TRBV15	TRBJ2-3	-	-	CATSTSRLAGAQYF	TGTGCCACCAGCACCTCCCGACTAGCAGGGGCGCAGTATTTT
TRBV5-1	TRBJ1-1	TRBD1	-	CASSVQQGATEAFF	TGCGCCAGCAGCGTTCAACAGGGGGCTACTGAAGCTTTCTTT
TRBV27	TRBJ2-3	-	-	CASSSTQRAQYF	TGTGCCAGCAGTTCGACTCAAAGGGCGCAGTATTTT
TRBV27	TRBJ2-7	TRBD1	-	CASSSYDRAHEQYF	TGTGCCAGCAGTTCGTACGACAGGGCCCACGAGCAGTACTTC
TRBV18	TRBJ2-2	-	-	CASSPPSTGELFF	TGTGCCAGCTCACCACCCAGCACCGGGGAGCTGTTTTTT
TRBV28	TRBJ2-7	TRBD1	-	CASSLPHRDRAYEQYF	TGTGCCAGCAGTTTACCCCACCGGGACAGGGCCTACGAGCAGTACTTC
TRBV5-1	TRBJ2-7	TRBD2	-	CASSPSGVLKREGPRYEQYF	TGCGCCAGCAGTCCCTCAGGGGTGTTGAAGCGGGAGGGCCCTCGGTACGAGCAGTACTTC
TRBV14	TRBJ1-6	TRBD1	-	CASSQTGGSPLHF	TGTGCCAGCAGCCAGACAGGGGGTTCACCCCTCCACTTT
TRBV28	TRBJ2-3	-	-	CASSLSGDTDTQYF	TGTGCCAGCAGTTTGTCGGGGGACACAGATACGCAGTATTTT
TRBV5-1	TRBJ2-6	-	-	CASSLGSSGANVLTF	TGCGCCAGCAGCTTGGGGAGCTCTGGGGCCAACGTCCTGACTTTC
TRBV5-6	TRBJ2-5	TRBD1	-	CASSRTGVQETQYF	TGTGCCAGCAGCCGGACAGGGGTTCAAGAGACCCAGTACTTC
TRBV5-1	TRBJ1-1	-	-	CASSSIRPVNTEAFF	TGCGCCAGCAGCTCTATAAGACCCGTGAACACTGAAGCTTTCTTT
TRBV10-3	TRBJ2-7	TRBD2	-	CAIGTSGPFYEQYF	TGTGCCATAGGGACTAGCGGGCCGTTCTACGAGCAGTACTTC
TRBV27	TRBJ1-2	-	-	CASSLAADYGYTF	TGTGCCAGCAGTTTAGCGGCGGACTATGGCTACACCTTC
TRBV6-1	TRBJ2-1	-	-	CASSAQPHNNEQFF	TGTGCCAGCAGTGCCCAGCCCCACAACAATGAGCAGTTCTTC
TRBV29-1	TRBJ1-1	TRBD1	-	CSVVTGGTEAFF	TGCAGCGTCGTGACAGGGGGTACTGAAGCTTTCTTT
TRBV21-1	TRBJ1-6	-	-	CASSKGSGNSPLHF	TGTGCCAGCAGCAAGGGTTCGGGGAATTCACCCCTCCACTTT
TRBV4-3	TRBJ1-4	-	once	CASSLVAGREKLFF	TGCGCCAGCAGCCTGGTTGCCGGGCGGGAAAAACTGTTTTTT
TRBV9	TRBJ1-3	-	-	CASSVTGPYEKSGNTIYF	TGTGCCAGCAGCGTGACAGGCCCGTATGAAAAGTCTGGAAACACCATATATTTT
TRBV27	TRBJ2-7	-	-	CASSLSKGGKGYEQYF	TGTGCCAGCAGTTTATCGAAAGGGGGAAAGGGGTACGAGCAGTACTTC
TRBV28	TRBJ2-3	-	few	CASSLYGQYTDTQYF	TGTGCCAGCAGTTTATACGGGCAGTACACAGATACGCAGTATTTT
TRBV5-1	TRBJ1-3	-	-	CASRKEGVSGNTIYF	TGCGCCAGCAGGAAAGAGGGGGTGTCTGGAAACACCATATATTTT